This TCR beta chain was identified during a study of T-cell reconstitution after alpha-beta-depleted transplantation in children. Findings and caveats of the study: Reportedly, only several hundred clones from non-depleted graft cells drove alpha-beta T-cell counts at about two months. A year post-transplant, T-cell counts and diversity derived mostly from newly produced T cells.

Unique molecular identifiers were used in preparing the TCRbeta library. TCRdb fed the PCR reads into MiXCR, producing one record per CDR3 protein. This table has fewer than 700,000 distinct CDR3 sequences, 23% appearing once. This clonotype was seen a handful of times. The antigen is unknown. Germline V CDR1 and CDR2: MNHEY, SMNVEV (reference sequence). The CDR3 consists of 13 residues. V was clipped by 5 bases and J by 3 bases, with 11 bases between them. The V call is TRBV27, the J call TRBJ2-7; the D gene is possibly TRBD2 (6 bases). This TCR derives from a boy under two years old who had a stem cell transplant for acute myeloid leukemia, so the T cells may come from the graft donor. The sample here was PBMCs, mostly from graft donor cells, taken 360 days after TCRalphabeta/CD19-depleted stem cell transplant. The DNA for the CDR3 is TGTGCCAGCAGTACCGCGACTAGCTACGAGCAGTACTTC. Its translation: CASSTATSYEQYF.